The 11 T cell receptor beta chains in this list originate from one sample, sequenced in a study of response to subunit inactivated influenza vaccine. Each CDR3 protein is one row after TCRdb ran MiXCR on the RT-PCR reads. The table includes 540,000 or so distinct CDR3 sequences, roughly 13% detected once. The sample in question was PBMCs from blood, obtained about 40 days after vaccination. The receptor source for this set is a man aged 45-60 years who received an inactivated influenza vaccine.

This clonotype has a handful of counts. The chain links TRBV29-1 to TRBJ1-2, with D maybe TRBD1 (5 bases). Looked up from germline, CDR1 is SQVTM and CDR2 is ANQGSEA. CDR3 length equals 12 residues. V was clipped by 4 bases and J by 5 bases, with 11 bases between them. CDR3 sequence (DNA): TGCAGCGTTGGAGGGACCGAATATGGCTACACCTTC. Translation: CSVGGTEYGYTF.

This clonotype was observed a handful of times. A junction end diverges from the germline sequence, so it may reflect a read error. The chain uses TRBV20-1 and TRBJ2-5, with 8 bases aligning to TRBD2. Germline V gene lookup returns CDR1 DFQATT and CDR2 SNEGSKA (reference sequence). The CDR3 runs to 11 residues. CDR3 protein: CSARAREGGHF. DNA of the CDR3: TGCAGTGCTAGAGCACGGGAGGGCGGGCACTTC.

This clonotype was recorded many times. V and J are TRBV20-1 and TRBJ2-7, with a weak D call TRBD1 (6 bases). The V end lost 5 bases, the J end lost 5 bases, and 10 bases lay between the germline ends. Germline V gene sequence: CDR1 DFQATT, CDR2 SNEGSKA (reference sequence). The CDR3 length is 11 residues. CDR3 coding DNA: TGCAGTGCTTCACAGGGAAACGAGCAGTACTTC. This translates into CSASQGNEQYF.

This clonotype appeared many times. One junction end does not reproduce the germline sequence, and a read error may be involved. The rearrangement links TRBV12-3 or TRBV12-4 to TRBJ2-1; 7 positions match TRBD1. This CDR3 comprises 11 residues. CDR3: CASSMGTVVLF. DNA for the CDR3: TGTGCCAGCAGTATGGGGACAGTCGTGTTGTTC.

This chain uses TRBV7-2 with TRBJ2-3; D possibly corresponds to TRBD1 (6 bases). V dropped 5 bases and J dropped 4 bases, with 16 bases sitting between them. The CDR3 loop spans 15 amino acids. Germline CDR1 SGHTA, CDR2 FQGNSA. Here the CDR3 reads CASSIGGVSSDTQYF. The CDR3 nucleotides are TGTGCCAGCAGCATAGGGGGAGTGTCCTCAGATACGCAGTATTTT. Looking up the rest from reference TRBV7-2 and TRBJ2-3 gives the full variable domain: GAGVSQSPSNKVTEKGKDVELRCDPISGHTALYWYRQSLGQGLEFLIYFQGNSAPDKSGLPSDRFSAERTGGSVSTLTIQRTQQEDSAVYLCASSIGGVSSDTQYFGPGTRLTVL.

Ten or more counts support this clonotype. V gene TRBV20-1 combines with J gene TRBJ2-3, with D unclear. CDR1 and CDR2 from the germline V gene are DFQATT and SNEGSKA (reference sequence). This CDR3 has 12 amino acids. The V end lost 2 bases, the J end lost 5 bases, and 8 bases lay between the germline ends. The CDR3 loop is CSARLVQDTQYF. The CDR3 DNA reads as TGCAGTGCTAGACTAGTCCAAGATACGCAGTATTTT.

This clonotype was picked up many times. The CDR3, as DNA: TGTGCCAGCAGTCCCCTCTGGACAGGGGATGCTACGCAGTATTTT. It encodes CASSPLWTGDATQYF. The chain combines TRBV12-3 or TRBV12-4 with TRBJ2-3, with 9 bases aligning to TRBD1. The CDR3 spans 15 residues. The ends lost 5 bases at V and 8 bases at J; junction bases unmatched: 11.

This clonotype was counted a few times. V usage is TRBV6-1 and J usage is TRBJ1-5; D remains ambiguous. The length of the CDR3 is 14 residues. The V and J ends lost 8 bases and 5 bases respectively, with 16 bases between them. From germline, CDR1 is MNHNS and CDR2 SASEGT. CDR3 sequence: CASSRDFGYQPQHF. The CDR3 region has the DNA TGTGCCAGCTCTCGCGACTTTGGGTATCAGCCCCAGCATTTT.

The sample holds a few counts of this clonotype. This chain connects TRBV19 to TRBJ1-2, with 11 bases lining up with TRBD1. The CDR3 sequence is 18 residues long. Losses at the gene ends were 3 bases for V and 2 bases for J; bases not matched to a gene: 11. Germline CDR1 LNHDA, CDR2 SQIVND (reference sequence). The CDR3 sequence is CASSISHGDRGLNYGYTF. Here the CDR3 DNA reads TGTGCCAGTAGTATCTCCCATGGGGACAGGGGGTTGAACTATGGCTACACCTTC.

This clonotype showed up many times. This sequence joins TRBV28 and TRBJ1-2; 10 bases map to TRBD1. The length of the CDR3 is 16 residues. Germline V CDR1 and CDR2: MDHEN, SYDVKM. V gave up 1 base and J gave up 5 bases; unmatched junction bases: 7. CDR3 in DNA: TGTGCCAGCAGTTTATTCTCCCCGGGACAGGGGTATGGCTACACCTTC. It encodes CASSLFSPGQGYGYTF.

The CDR3 sequence: CSVETGAETQYF. The CDR3 DNA follows: TGCAGCGTTGAAACAGGGGCCGAGACCCAGTACTTC. V gene TRBV29-1 combines with J gene TRBJ2-5, with 7 bases fitting TRBD1. Germline trimming cut 2 bases from V and 5 bases from J; bases unmatched to any gene: 2. The CDR3 totals 12 residues. Germline CDR1 reads SQVTM; CDR2 reads ANQGSEA.